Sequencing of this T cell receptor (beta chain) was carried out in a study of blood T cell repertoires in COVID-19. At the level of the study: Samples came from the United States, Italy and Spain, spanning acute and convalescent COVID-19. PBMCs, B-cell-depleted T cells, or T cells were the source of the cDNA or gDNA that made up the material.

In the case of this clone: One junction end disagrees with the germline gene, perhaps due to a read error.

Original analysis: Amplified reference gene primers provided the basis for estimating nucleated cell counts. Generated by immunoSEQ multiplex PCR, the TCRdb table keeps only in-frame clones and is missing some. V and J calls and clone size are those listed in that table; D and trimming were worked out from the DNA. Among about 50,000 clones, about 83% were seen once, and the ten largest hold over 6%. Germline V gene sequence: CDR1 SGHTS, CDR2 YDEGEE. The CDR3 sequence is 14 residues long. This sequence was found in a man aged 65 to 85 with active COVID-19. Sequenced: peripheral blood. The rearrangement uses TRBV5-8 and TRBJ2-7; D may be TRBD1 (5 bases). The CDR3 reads CASSFRQGSNEQYF. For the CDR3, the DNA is TGTGCCAGCAGCTTTAGGCAGGGCTCCAACGAGCAGTACTTC. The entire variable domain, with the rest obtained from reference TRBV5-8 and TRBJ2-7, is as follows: EAGVTQSPTHLIKTRGQQATLRCSPISGHTSVYWYQQALGLGLQFLLWYDEGEERNRGNFPPRFSGRQFPNYSSELNVNALELEDSALYLCASSFRQGSNEQYFGPGTRLTVT.